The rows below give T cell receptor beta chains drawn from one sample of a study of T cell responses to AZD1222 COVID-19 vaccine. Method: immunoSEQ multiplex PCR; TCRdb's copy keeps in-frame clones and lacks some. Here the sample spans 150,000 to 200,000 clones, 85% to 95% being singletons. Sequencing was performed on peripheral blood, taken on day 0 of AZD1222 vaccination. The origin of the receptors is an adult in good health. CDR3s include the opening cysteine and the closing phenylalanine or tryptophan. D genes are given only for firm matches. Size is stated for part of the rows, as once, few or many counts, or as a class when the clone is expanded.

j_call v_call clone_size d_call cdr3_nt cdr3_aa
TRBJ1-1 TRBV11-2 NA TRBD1 TGTGCCAGCAGCTTACGCACCACAGGGGGCACTGAAGCTTTCTTT CASSLRTTGGTEAFF
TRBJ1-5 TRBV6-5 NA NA TGTGCCAGCAGTTATACAGGAATCGGGCAGCCCCAGCATTTT CASSYTGIGQPQHF
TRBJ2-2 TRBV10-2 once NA TGCGCCAGCAGTGAGTCGTGGTTGGCTAACACCGGGGAGCTGTTTTTT CASSESWLANTGELFF
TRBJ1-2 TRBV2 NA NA TGTGCCAGCAGTTCCCCAAGCCTACAAGCTAACTATGGCTACACCTTC CASSSPSLQANYGYTF
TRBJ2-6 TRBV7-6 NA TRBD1 TGTGCCAGCAGCGGCCGGGACAGGGGTGAGGCTGGGGCCAACGTCCTGACTTTC CASSGRDRGEAGANVLTF
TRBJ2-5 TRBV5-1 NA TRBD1 TGCGCCAGCAGCCCACACAGGGGAACGGGGACCCAGTACTTC CASSPHRGTGTQYF
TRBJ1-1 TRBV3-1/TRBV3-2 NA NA TGTGCCAGCAGCCTTTCGGAGAACACTGAAGCTTTCTTT CASSLSENTEAFF
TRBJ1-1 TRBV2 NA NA TGTGCCAGCAGTCCAGGGGTTACTGAAGCTTTCTTT CASSPGVTEAFF
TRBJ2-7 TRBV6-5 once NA TGTGCCAGCAACCCGAACAGGGCCCCCTACGAGCAGTACTTC CASNPNRAPYEQYF
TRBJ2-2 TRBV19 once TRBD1 TGTGCCAGTAGTATCGTCCCGGGACAGGGGCAGGCCCCTAACACCGGGGAGCTGTTTTTT CASSIVPGQGQAPNTGELFF
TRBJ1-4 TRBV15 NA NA TGTGCCACCAGCAGAGCCGCACAGACGCCCAATGAAAAACTGTTTTTT CATSRAAQTPNEKLFF